This T cell receptor beta chain was captured by sequencing in a study of cytomegalovirus exposure and HLA in healthy donors. Whole-study findings and limits: Earlier findings revealed that most TCR beta V segments proved productive either about 87% or about 30% of the time.

CDR1 and CDR2 from the germline V gene are MDHEN and SYDVKM. Trimming shortened V by 5 bases and J by 4 bases, and 20 bases separated the two germline ends. The CDR3 is 16 residues long. 13 Jbeta primers and 60 Vbeta primers were used for the PCR. TCRdb's copy holds only in-frame clones and misses some; the assay was immunoSEQ multiplex PCR. The sample yields about 110,000 clones, 86% seen once. Turning to this clone: The antigen remains undetermined.

Sample: PBMCs. The V gene is TRBV28, the J gene TRBJ1-1; D is undetermined. This TCR came from a man in his forties in good health and CMV-seronegative. The CDR3 DNA sequence: TGTGCCAGCAGTCAGGTCAATGGTGGGGAGGGCACTGAAGCTTTCTTT. Translated, it gives CASSQVNGGEGTEAFF.